This T cell receptor beta chain emerged from a study of cytomegalovirus exposure and HLA in healthy donors. Both 60 Vbeta primers and 13 Jbeta primers went into the PCR. Original processing notes: Some 9.9 million of roughly 81 million unique TCR beta chains were shared, per a later count. Some clones are missing from TCRdb's copy, which holds only in-frame ones; the method was immunoSEQ multiplex PCR. That table gives V, J and clone size, and the DNA gave D and trimming. The data hold 60,000 to 75,000 clones, with about 74% observed a single time. Study-wide results and limits: In a later analysis, a missense DCLRE1C variant was linked to TCR beta V- and J-gene trimming.

V gave up 4 bases and J gave up 8 bases, with 11 bases separating them. Germline CDR1 SNHLY, CDR2 FYNNEI. This CDR3 contains 12 residues. All the people who gave samples were healthy bone marrow donors. Note on this clone: Its antigen is undetermined.

Material: PBMCs. The J gene is TRBJ1-1, the V gene TRBV2; no reliable D call. This TCR was sampled from an older woman in good health and CMV-seropositive. The CDR3: CASSVPAGEAFF. In DNA, the CDR3 is TGTGCCAGCAGTGTGCCGGCGGGAGAAGCTTTCTTT. Supplemented by reference TRBV2 and TRBJ1-1, the full variable domain reads EPEVTQTPSHQVTQMGQEVILRCVPISNHLYFYWYRQILGQKVEFLVSFYNNEISEKSEIFDDQFSVERPDGSNFTLKIRSTKLEDSAMYFCASSVPAGEAFFGQGTRLTVV.